These 25 T cell receptor beta chains were all obtained from the same sample, sequenced in a study of cytomegalovirus exposure and HLA in healthy donors. The PCR contained 60 Vbeta and 13 Jbeta primers. Data came from immunoSEQ multiplex PCR; TCRdb stores just in-frame clones and leaves some out. The table records around 130,000 clones, 6.5% to 9.5% of them present only once. The sample consisted of PBMCs. The receptors were sampled from a man aged 40-49 years in good health and CMV-seronegative.

The chain carries TRBV6-1 and TRBJ1-2; 7 bases are shared with TRBD1. CDR1 and CDR2 (germline): MNHNS, SASEGT. V trimming: 0 bases; J trimming: 3 bases; junction bases outside the gene matches: 1. The CDR3 is made up of 14 amino acids. The CDR3 sequence: CASSEARGDYGYTF. The CDR3 region has the DNA TGTGCCAGCAGTGAAGCCAGGGGGGACTATGGCTACACCTTC.

The V gene is TRBV7-2, the J gene TRBJ2-2; 8 bases fit TRBD1. The J segment lost 5 bases and the V segment lost 6 bases, leaving 8 bases of the junction unmatched. This CDR3 is 15 amino acids long. CDR1 SGHTA and CDR2 FQGNSA come from the germline V gene. The CDR3 is CASSSGDRRTGELFF. CDR3 nucleotide sequence: TGTGCCAGCAGTTCGGGGGACAGGAGAACCGGGGAGCTGTTTTTT.

This chain links TRBV5-1 with TRBJ2-2, with D perhaps matching TRBD2 (7 bases). The CDR3 loop spans 14 amino acids. Germline V CDR1 and CDR2: SGHRS, YFSETQ. Trimming pared 7 bases from V and 5 bases from J, leaving 15 bases between. The CDR3 coding sequence is TGCGCCAGCGACGTGGGGGGGGCGACCGGGGAGCTGTTTTTT. Its protein is CASDVGGATGELFF.

The chain combines TRBV10-3 with TRBJ1-3, with a weak D call TRBD1 (5 bases). Germline CDR1 is ENHRY and CDR2 is SYGVKD. The V and J ends lost 10 bases and 7 bases respectively, with 11 bases between them. The CDR3 runs 11 residues. CDR3 loop: CATVGGNTIYF. Here the CDR3 DNA reads TGTGCCACGGTGGGGGGGAACACCATATATTTT.

The chain links TRBV5-6 to TRBJ1-4, with D possibly TRBD1 on 6 matching bases. CDR3 size: 12 residues. The germline V and J ends were trimmed by 4 bases and 12 bases, with 13 bases remaining between them. CDR1 is SGHDT, CDR2 YYEEEE, per germline. CDR3 in amino acids: CASSATGGQLFF. The CDR3 DNA sequence: TGTGCCAGCAGCGCGACGGGGGGCCAACTGTTTTTT.

The rearrangement joins TRBV19 to TRBJ2-1, with a tentative D call TRBD2 (5 bases). The CDR3 covers 14 residues. V lost 4 bases to trimming and J lost 2 bases, with 9 bases between them. Germline-derived CDR1 and CDR2 are LNHDA and SQIVND (reference sequence). CDR3 protein: CASSTGVAYNEQFF. DNA for the CDR3: TGTGCCAGTAGTACCGGGGTAGCCTACAATGAGCAGTTCTTC.

V gene TRBV4-1 combines with J gene TRBJ2-1; TRBD2 is a possible D gene (5 bases). Germline V gene lookup returns CDR1 MGHRA and CDR2 YSYEKL. Trimming removed 0 bases from V and 2 bases from J, with 11 bases in between. The CDR3 has 16 residues. This chain's CDR3 is CASSQDLGSAYNEQFF. DNA of the CDR3: TGCGCCAGCAGCCAAGATCTGGGTAGCGCCTACAATGAGCAGTTCTTC.

This clone was observed a handful of times. The J gene is TRBJ1-1, the V gene TRBV29-1; no clear D gene. The V gene's germline CDR1 is SQVTM and CDR2 ANQGSEA. This CDR3 region has 13 residues. V was pared by 4 bases and J by 3 bases, with 12 bases between. CDR3 protein: CSVGRQAYTEAFF. In nucleotides, the CDR3 is TGCAGCGTTGGAAGGCAGGCCTACACTGAAGCTTTCTTT.

This clone came up a few times. The V and J genes are TRBV10-3 and TRBJ2-3, with D possibly being TRBD2 (6 bases). The ends were cut back, 10 bases at V and 2 bases at J, with 16 bases in the middle. The CDR3 totals 14 residues. Looked up from germline, CDR1 is ENHRY and CDR2 is SYGVKD. CDR3 sequence: CATGGEDITDTQYF. The CDR3 coding sequence is TGTGCCACCGGCGGGGAGGACATCACAGATACGCAGTATTTT.

This clone was seen only a few times. The V call is TRBV5-1, the J call TRBJ2-5; 7 bases map to TRBD2. CDR1 is SGHRS, CDR2 YFSETQ, per germline. The CDR3 consists of 14 residues. Trimming took 2 bases from V and 1 from J; bases not matched to a gene: 2. The CDR3 here is CASSLRLAQETQYF. The CDR3 nucleotides read TGCGCCAGCAGCTTACGACTAGCCCAAGAGACCCAGTACTTC.

This clone showed up just a few times. The rearrangement uses TRBV6-5 and TRBJ1-2, with TRBD1 identical over 7 bases. Germline assignment: CDR1 MNHEY and CDR2 SVGAGI. J lost 3 bases, V lost 9 bases, and 10 bases had no gene match. The CDR3 is made up of 14 amino acids. The CDR3 reads CASQQTGTDYGYTF. For the CDR3, the DNA is TGTGCCAGTCAGCAGACAGGGACAGACTATGGCTACACCTTC.

This clone came up a few times. CDR3 sequence reads: CASRSYEGQGYGYTF. For the CDR3, the DNA is TGTGCCAGCAGAAGCTACGAAGGACAGGGATATGGCTACACCTTC. The gene calls are TRBV6-5 and TRBJ1-2; 8 nucleotides agree with TRBD1. This CDR3 has 15 residues. Germline CDR1 is MNHEY and CDR2 is SVGAGI. With V trimmed by 6 bases and J by 5 bases, 11 bases remained unmatched.

This chain uses TRBV2 with TRBJ2-5; possible D gene TRBD2, 6 bases. The length of the CDR3 is 12 residues. Trimming pared 1 base from V and 13 bases from J, leaving 13 bases between. The germline V gene has CDR1 SNHLY and CDR2 FYNNEI. The chain's CDR3 is CASSEDPGLTYF. The DNA of the CDR3 is TGTGCCAGCAGTGAAGACCCGGGACTTACGTACTTC.

The rearrangement uses TRBV6-1 and TRBJ2-7, with TRBD1 identical over 8 bases. V shed 10 bases, J shed 4 bases, and the junction held 12 bases outside the gene matches. Germline V gives CDR1 MNHNS, CDR2 SASEGT. The CDR3 contains 14 residues. The CDR3 protein is CATFDRQGIYEQYF. The CDR3, as DNA: TGTGCCACCTTCGACCGACAGGGGATATACGAGCAGTACTTC.

Only a few counts were recorded for this clone. The V and J genes are TRBV11-2 and TRBJ1-3; D not resolved. CDR1 and CDR2 from the germline V gene are SGHAT and FQNNGV. CDR3 size: 16 residues. Trimming left V 1 base short and J 4 bases short, with 14 bases between. The CDR3 loop reads CASSLVADQAGNTIYF. The DNA for the CDR3 is TGTGCCAGCAGCTTAGTCGCAGACCAGGCGGGAAACACCATATATTTT. The full variable domain, with the rest looked up from reference TRBV11-2 and TRBJ1-3, is EAGVAQSPRYKIIEKRQSVAFWCNPISGHATLYWYQQILGQGPKLLIQFQNNGVVDDSQLPKDRFSAERLKGVDSTLKIQPAKLEDSAVYLCASSLVADQAGNTIYFGEGSWLTVV.

The chain carries TRBV14 and TRBJ1-6; 7 bases agree with TRBD1. The CDR3 sequence is 14 residues long. Looked up from germline, CDR1 is SGHDN and CDR2 is FVKESK. Trimming took 3 bases from V and 11 from J; bases not matched to a gene: 7. The CDR3 bases are TGTGCCAGCAGCCAGCGGGCAGGGGGTACACCCCTCCACTTT. Its translation: CASSQRAGGTPLHF.

In its sample, this clone was seen a few times. The rearrangement uses TRBV19 and TRBJ1-5, with D unclear. Germline V CDR1 and CDR2: LNHDA, SQIVND (reference sequence). V lost 3 bases and J 2 bases, leaving 8 bases between the germline ends. The CDR3 contains 14 residues. CDR3 sequence reads: CASSIITGNQPQHF. The CDR3, as DNA: TGTGCCAGTAGTATTATCACGGGCAATCAGCCCCAGCATTTT.

With regard to this clone: At one end the junction does not follow the germline gene, possibly because of a read error. This sample also contains other DNA sequences that code for the same CDR3. J is TRBJ2-7 and V is TRBV6-1, with TRBD1 identical over 7 bases. Germline-derived CDR1 and CDR2 are MNHNS and SASEGT. This CDR3 has 14 residues. The CDR3 protein is CASSEGDSSYEKYF. In DNA form, the CDR3 reads TGTGCCAGCAGTGAGGGGGACAGCTCATACGAGAAGTACTTT.

The V gene is TRBV18, the J gene TRBJ2-7; D remains unclear. Germline CDR1 KGHSH, CDR2 LQKENI. V lost 2 bases and J 3 bases, leaving 8 bases between the germline ends. This CDR3 is built from 13 residues. Here the CDR3 reads CASSPEHDYEQYF. The DNA for the CDR3 is TGTGCCAGCTCACCAGAGCACGACTACGAGCAGTACTTC.

V usage is TRBV19 and J usage is TRBJ2-3; the match to TRBD1 covers 11 bases. Germline CDR1 and CDR2: LNHDA and SQIVND (reference sequence). The V and J ends lost 3 bases and 3 bases, in that order; junction bases with no gene match: 5. The CDR3 contains 16 residues. CDR3 sequence: CASSIQGTGGTDTQYF. CDR3 coding DNA: TGTGCCAGTAGTATTCAAGGGACAGGGGGTACAGATACGCAGTATTTT.

This clone was detected only a few times. V and J are TRBV6-6 and TRBJ2-2; unclear D gene. V lost 6 bases and J 3 bases, leaving 11 bases between the germline ends. CDR1 MNHNY and CDR2 SVGAGI come from the germline V gene (reference sequence). The CDR3 consists of 14 residues. CDR3: CASRERLDTGELFF. The CDR3 nucleotides are TGTGCCAGCAGGGAGAGGCTGGACACCGGGGAGCTGTTTTTT.

The chain is built from TRBV6-5 and TRBJ1-1; a possible D gene is TRBD1 (5 bases). V shed 7 bases and J shed 4 bases, with 16 bases lying between them. The CDR3 covers 14 residues. Germline CDR1 reads MNHEY; CDR2 reads SVGAGI. The CDR3 coding sequence is TGTGCCAGCACCCGACCGGGGGTGGGCACTGAAGCTTTCTTT. Translating it yields CASTRPGVGTEAFF.

The sample holds a few counts of this clone. The CDR3 region has the DNA TGTGCCAGCAGTCCGATAGGACAGGGGAACACTGAAGCTTTCTTT. As protein: CASSPIGQGNTEAFF. The J gene is TRBJ1-1, the V gene TRBV14; TRBD1 agrees at 8 bases. CDR3 length: 15 residues. Per germline, CDR1 SGHDN and CDR2 FVKESK. The V segment lost 6 bases and the J segment 1 base; nucleotides outside the gene matches: 7.

The genes are TRBV7-9 and TRBJ2-1; tentatively, D is TRBD1 (5 bases). Germline loops: CDR1 SEHNR, CDR2 FQNEAQ (reference sequence). The CDR3 is 15 residues long. V was pared by 4 bases and J by 6 bases, with 16 bases between. CDR3: CASSSVQGTFNEQFF. CDR3 DNA: TGTGCCAGCAGCTCGGTCCAGGGAACCTTCAATGAGCAGTTCTTC.

This clone was detected only a few times. The chain recombines TRBV6-5 with TRBJ1-2; no firm D call. The CDR3 extends over 13 amino acids. Trimming pared 8 bases from V and 4 bases from J, leaving 14 bases between. The V gene's germline CDR1 is MNHEY and CDR2 SVGAGI. The CDR3 DNA is TGTGCCAGCCTTGGTAACGGACTCTATGGCTACACCTTC. This sequence encodes CASLGNGLYGYTF.